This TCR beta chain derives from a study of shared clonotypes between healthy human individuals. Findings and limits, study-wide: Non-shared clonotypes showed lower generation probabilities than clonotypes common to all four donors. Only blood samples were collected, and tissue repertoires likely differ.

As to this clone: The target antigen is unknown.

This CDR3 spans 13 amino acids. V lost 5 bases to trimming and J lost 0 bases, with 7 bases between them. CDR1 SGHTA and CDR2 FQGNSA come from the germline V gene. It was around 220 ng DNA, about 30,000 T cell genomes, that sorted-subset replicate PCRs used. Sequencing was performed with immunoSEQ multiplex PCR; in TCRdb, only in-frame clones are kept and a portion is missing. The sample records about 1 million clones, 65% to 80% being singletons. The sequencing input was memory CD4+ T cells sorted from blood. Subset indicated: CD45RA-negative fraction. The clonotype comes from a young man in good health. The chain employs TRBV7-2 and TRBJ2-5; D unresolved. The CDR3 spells CASSRWYQETQYF. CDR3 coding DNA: TGTGCCAGCAGCCGCTGGTACCAAGAGACCCAGTACTTC.